This is a list of T cell receptor beta chains from one sample in a study of response to subunit inactivated influenza vaccine. A single record per CDR3 protein comes from TCRdb applying MiXCR to the RT-PCR reads. The table lists roughly 290,000 distinct CDR3 sequences, 20% to 25% of them singletons, with 10% in the top ten. The sequencing here drew on PBMCs from blood, taken about 19 months after vaccination. The receptor set was obtained from a man between 50 and 69 years old who received an inactivated influenza vaccine. Both conserved end residues are part of each CDR3.

TRBJ2-1 | TRBV29-1 | CSAVRGVRGSNEQFF
TRBJ1-1 | TRBV12-3/TRBV12-4 | CASTLHKNTEAFF
TRBJ2-7 | TRBV20-1 | CSARDLYRGQYEQYF
TRBJ1-6 | TRBV27 | CASRAGTRDNSPLHF
TRBJ2-7 | TRBV12-3/TRBV12-4 | CASSGQVGGEQYF
TRBJ1-2 | TRBV7-2 | CASSLTPRDNYGYTF
TRBJ2-2 | TRBV10-3 | CAITPEYFVAGELFF
TRBJ2-7 | TRBV7-2 | CASSLAVGQDEQYF
TRBJ2-3 | TRBV3-1 | CASSQELEGWYTQYF
TRBJ2-7 | TRBV19 | CASSMGPYEQYF
TRBJ2-7 | TRBV27 | CASSLYGTGHEQYF
TRBJ1-2 | TRBV7-9 | CASSFTAGNGYTF
TRBJ2-2 | TRBV4-1 | CASSQVGWVTGELFF
TRBJ1-2 | TRBV5-4 | CASSLEPQGASGYTF
TRBJ2-3 | TRBV5-1 | CASSFTGVGATDTQYF
TRBJ2-4 | TRBV29-1 | CSVEDQGRIKNIQYF
TRBJ1-5 | TRBV7-2 | CASSFRASNQPQHF
TRBJ1-4 | TRBV19 | CASSDRRGEKLFF
TRBJ2-2 | TRBV14 | CASSQAGRATGELFF
TRBJ1-1 | TRBV5-1 | CASRVQRDTEAFF
TRBJ1-3 | TRBV10-3 | CAVTGANSGNTIYF
TRBJ1-5 | TRBV7-2 | CASSQQENQPQHF
TRBJ1-2 | TRBV6-2/TRBV6-3 | CASSYEGRTYGYTF
TRBJ2-7 | TRBV18 | CASSPPSAGGLSYEQYF
TRBJ2-7 | TRBV11-2 | CASSLEGRQGPFYEQYF
TRBJ1-6 | TRBV7-9 | CASSSSGGAHNSPLHF
TRBJ2-7 | TRBV10-3 | CAISRTSGGAGEQYF
TRBJ2-1 | TRBV7-8 | CASSLELERAFF
TRBJ1-1 | TRBV4-3 | CASSGGTGGGLSRTEAFF
TRBJ1-5 | TRBV12-3/TRBV12-4 | CASSLGGQPQHF
TRBJ1-3 | TRBV6-1 | CASAAISGNTIYF